This TCR beta chain was sequenced during a study of blood T cell repertoires in COVID-19. Study-wide context: COVID-19 samples from acute and convalescent phases originated in the United States, Italy and Spain. T cells, B-cell-depleted T cells, or PBMCs supplied cDNA or gDNA.

Authors' methods: Reference gene primer amplification in the assay estimated nucleated cell counts. Sequencing used immunoSEQ multiplex PCR; TCRdb keeps in-frame clones, though not all of them. The DNA gave D and trimming, while V, J and clone size come from that table. Here the sample spans hundreds of thousands of clones, 80% to 90% being singletons. Trimming left V 6 bases short and J 7 bases short, with 10 bases between. CDR1 MDHEN and CDR2 SYDVKM come from the germline V gene. There are 12 residues in the CDR3. This TCR was recovered from a woman aged 18-35 years with acute or convalescent COVID-19. The gene calls are TRBV28 and TRBJ1-5; the D is unclear. The sequenced sample consisted of peripheral blood. CDR3 sequence reads: CASSTVNQPQHF. The CDR3 nucleotides are TGTGCCAGCAGCACTGTGAACCAGCCCCAGCATTTT.